This record concerns one T cell receptor (beta chain) sequence. In its sample, this clonotype was seen many times. No cognate antigen has been identified for it. Base-call qualities are not available, and no considerably larger clone is one nucleotide away. Amplification of TCR beta CDR3 regions was carried out from RNA transcripts. A first-round RT-PCR of the TCR CDR3 used the HTBI primer set with the Qiagen OneStep RT-PCR kit. A second multiplex PCR round built the libraries, followed by size selection and purification. The libraries were sequenced on an Illumina HiSeq2000 using paired-end 100 bp reads. On the authors' methods: SOAPnuke was used to process the raw data, with reads discarded if the reads contained adapters or uncalled bases, had a mean Phred below 15, or lacked an exact constant-primer or identifier match. High-quality paired reads were merged using COPE v1.2.5, and each unique nucleotide sequence was defined as a clonotype. Clonotypes were aligned to IMGT TRBV, TRBD and TRBJ reference segments using MiTCR v1.1. Analysis was restricted to V-J combinations with a frequency above 0.0001, which covered 99.2% of repertoires. A TCS score was defined as the ratio between F50 (clonal expansion) and ExV (chaos), using BLOSUM62-based TCRdist between CDR3 peptides within each V-J. Welch's t-statistics and random forest reduced roughly 540 V-J features to 10 to 15, which were used in a naive Bayes classifier (R e1071). The Morisita-Horn index was used to measure how similar the thyroid and blood repertoires were. In TCRdb, the public reads were trimmed at Q25 with fastp and aligned with MiXCR, with productive beta chains retained. Each entry is one CDR3 protein sequence, shown with its most common DNA and genes. The V and J calls and clone size are TCRdb's, not the authors'. The sample table records more than 550,000 distinct CDR3 sequences; about 45% of these occur just once. The ten largest make up less than 9% of the sample.

Patients with uncontrolled infections, other autoimmune diseases, pregnancy or lactation were excluded. Diagnoses were established on the basis of clinical symptoms, serum thyroxine and TRAb, thyroid ultrasound, and orbital computed tomography. Trizol reagent was used to extract total RNA, and RNA quality was then checked on an Agilent 2100 Bioanalyzer. The source of the sample is a study of T cells in Graves' hyperthyroidism and ophthalmopathy (dated by TCRdb to about 2019). Regarding the research as a whole: To identify distinguishing TCR V-J signatures, a discovery cohort of 90 to 100 patients was used, comprising roughly 45 with Graves' ophthalmopathy and some 60 with stable Graves' hyperthyroidism. An independent validation cohort of around 19 hyperthyroidism patients and about 16 patients who later progressed to ophthalmopathy tested prospective prediction of ophthalmopathy. In roughly six Graves' hyperthyroidism patients, the study also compared T-cell repertoires from thyroid tissue with T-cell repertoires from blood. The roughly 100 discovery patients were randomly divided into training and test sets at a 7:3 ratio. Following sampling, methimazole starting at 30 mg daily was given to hyperthyroidism patients, and high-dose intravenous methylprednisolone was given to ophthalmopathy patients. TCR Vbeta CDR3 sequencing of approximately 140 peripheral blood samples (around 45 ophthalmopathy, 75 or so hyperthyroidism and approximately 17 progressor patients) is reported in the paper. Beyond this particular receptor, the publication reports: Blood samples also contained most of the expanded thyroid clonotypes (frequency above 0.001), which suggests that blood repertoires may reflect thyroid immune responses. Ophthalmopathy was separated from stable hyperthyroidism by a 13 V-J signature model, with roughly 88% sensitivity and about 81% specificity obtained in cross-validation and 80%/75% obtained in testing. In validation, the model predicted progression to ophthalmopathy with 65% to 71% sensitivity and around 72% specificity, a median of about 6.7 months before onset. No statistical method was used to set the sample size in advance, and investigators knew the group allocation.

Trimming accounts for 4 bases at V and 8 bases at J, while the number of junction bases matched to no gene is 8. Inclusive of the bounding cysteine and phenylalanine, the CDR3 is 15 residues long. Kept here is only the CDR3 DNA, which spans 45 bases and is read in frame from base 1. In the germline V gene, CDR1 corresponds to SGDLS and CDR2 to YYNGEE. Sequencing input: peripheral blood or thyroid tissue (not recorded which). This clonotype was obtained from an adult man with Graves' disease, either hyperthyroidism or ophthalmopathy (not recorded which). This receptor chain uses TRBV9 and TRBJ1-6; 8 nucleotides in the junction match TRBD1. For the CDR3, the sequence is CASSLTGVGDSPLHF. The nucleotides are TGTGCCAGCAGCTTGACAGGGGTGGGGGATTCACCCCTCCACTTT. Where the CDR3 stops, the reference TRBV9 and TRBJ1-6 genes take over; the full variable domain is DSGVTQTPKHLITATGQRVTLRCSPRSGDLSVYWYQQSLDQGLQFLIQYYNGEERAKGNILERFSAQQFPDLHSELNLSSLELGDSALYFCASSLTGVGDSPLHFGNGTRLTVT.